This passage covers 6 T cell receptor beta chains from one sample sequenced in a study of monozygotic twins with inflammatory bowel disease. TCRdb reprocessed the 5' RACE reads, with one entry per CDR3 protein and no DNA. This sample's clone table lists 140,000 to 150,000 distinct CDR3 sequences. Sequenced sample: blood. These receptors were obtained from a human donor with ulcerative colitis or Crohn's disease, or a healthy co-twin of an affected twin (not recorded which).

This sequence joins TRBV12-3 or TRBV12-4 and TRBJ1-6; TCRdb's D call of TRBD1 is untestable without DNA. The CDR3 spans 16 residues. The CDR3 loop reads CASSLGPDSRNSPLHF.

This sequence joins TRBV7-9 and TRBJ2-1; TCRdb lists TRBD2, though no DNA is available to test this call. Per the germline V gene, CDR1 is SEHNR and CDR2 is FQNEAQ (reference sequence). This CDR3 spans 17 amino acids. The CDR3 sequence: CASSLIPSGISINEQFF.

The CDR3 loop is CASGQIYGYTF. The chain uses TRBV28 and TRBJ1-2; the D call from TCRdb, TRBD1, cannot be confirmed without DNA. Germline V gene data show CDR1 as MDHEN and CDR2 as SYDVKM. The length of the CDR3 is 11 residues.

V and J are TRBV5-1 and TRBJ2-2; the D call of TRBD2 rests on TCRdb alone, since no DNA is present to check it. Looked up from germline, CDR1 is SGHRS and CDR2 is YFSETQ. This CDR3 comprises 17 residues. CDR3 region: CASSFRLGTSGTGELFF.

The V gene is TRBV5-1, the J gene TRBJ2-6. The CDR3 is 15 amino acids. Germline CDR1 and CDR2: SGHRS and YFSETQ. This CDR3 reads CASSLTRSGANVLTF.

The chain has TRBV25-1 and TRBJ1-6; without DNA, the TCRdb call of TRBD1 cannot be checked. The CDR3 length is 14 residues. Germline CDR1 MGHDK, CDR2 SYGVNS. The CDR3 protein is CASSEVGGKSPLHF.